This entry lists 10 T cell receptor beta chains sequenced from one sample in a study of cytomegalovirus exposure and HLA in healthy donors. TCRdb keeps only in-frame clones here, not all; method: immunoSEQ multiplex PCR. Here the sample spans 100,000 to 150,000 clones, about 96% being singletons. Sequenced material: PBMCs. The origin of the receptors is a man aged 18 to 30 in good health and CMV-seronegative.

CDR3 protein: CASGLVLPGTDNEQFF. DNA of the CDR3: TGTGCTAGTGGTTTGGTGTTACCCGGGACAGACAATGAGCAGTTCTTC. This chain uses TRBV12-5 with TRBJ2-1, with 7 bases lining up with TRBD1. Trimming cost V 0 bases and J 5 bases; bases outside gene matches: 7. The CDR3 has 16 amino acids. Germline CDR1 and CDR2: LGHNT and FRNRAP.

The rearrangement joins TRBV27 to TRBJ1-1; D uncertain. The germline V gene encodes CDR1 MNHEY and CDR2 SMNVEV (reference sequence). The germline V and J ends were trimmed by 3 bases and 2 bases, with 10 bases remaining between them. The CDR3 is 14 residues long. CDR3 coding DNA: TGTGCCAGCAGTTTCTTGGGAGGAAACACTGAAGCTTTCTTT. Translation gives CASSFLGGNTEAFF.

This clone was seen once. The chain is built from TRBV7-2 and TRBJ2-1; 7 nucleotides align to TRBD2. The CDR3 extends over 16 amino acids. Per germline, CDR1 SGHTA and CDR2 FQGNSA. V lost 1 base and J lost 9; bases outside the gene matches: 12. CDR3 amino acids: CASSLGGGSIGREQFF. The CDR3 bases are TGTGCCAGCAGCTTAGGTGGCGGGAGCATAGGTCGTGAGCAGTTCTTC.

V and J are TRBV2 and TRBJ2-3; D might be TRBD1 (5 bases). The CDR3 loop spans 13 amino acids. Trimming removed 6 bases from V and 5 bases from J, with 12 bases in between. Germline V gene lookup returns CDR1 SNHLY and CDR2 FYNNEI. The CDR3 nucleotides are TGTGCCAGCAGCAGGGTATTTGGAGATACGCAGTATTTT. Its translation is CASSRVFGDTQYF.

The V and J genes are TRBV7-3 and TRBJ2-1; tentative D call: TRBD1 (6 bases). The germline gives CDR1 SGHTA, CDR2 FQGTGA. Between the trimmed V and J ends, which lost 5 bases and 4 bases, there was a span of 15 bases. This CDR3 has 15 residues. The CDR3 sequence: CASSPSRDMYNEQFF. CDR3 nucleotide sequence: TGTGCCAGCAGCCCCTCTAGGGACATGTACAATGAGCAGTTCTTC.

This clone was found once. The chain joins TRBV7-2 to TRBJ1-2, with 7 nucleotides matching TRBD1. Looked up from germline, CDR1 is SGHTA and CDR2 is FQGNSA. V dropped 1 base and J dropped 8; count of bases not matched to a gene: 4. CDR3 length: 13 residues. CDR3 loop: CASSLGQGYGYTF. In nucleotides, the CDR3 is TGTGCCAGCAGCTTAGGACAGGGCTACGGCTACACCTTC. The full variable domain, completed using reference TRBV7-2 and TRBJ1-2, is GAGVSQSPSNKVTEKGKDVELRCDPISGHTALYWYRQSLGQGLEFLIYFQGNSAPDKSGLPSDRFSAERTGGSVSTLTIQRTQQEDSAVYLCASSLGQGYGYTFGSGTRLTVV.

This clone occurred once. The chain links TRBV7-9 to TRBJ2-3, with D unresolved. This CDR3 spans 16 amino acids. Germline CDR1 is SEHNR and CDR2 is FQNEAQ (reference sequence). V was shortened by 1 base and J by 0 bases, with 11 bases between the two germline ends. The CDR3 DNA is TGTGCCAGCAGCTTAGGAGGCAGCTCTAGCACAGATACGCAGTATTTT. Translated: CASSLGGSSSTDTQYF.

This chain connects TRBV15 to TRBJ1-1, with a weak D call TRBD1 (6 bases). Per the germline V gene, CDR1 is LNHNV and CDR2 is YYDKDF (reference sequence). The CDR3 length is 15 residues. V was cut by 5 bases and J by 1 base, with 14 bases left in between. The CDR3 reads CATSATRGQNTEAFF. Written as DNA, the CDR3 is TGTGCCACCAGCGCCACCAGGGGTCAGAACACTGAAGCTTTCTTT.

This sequence joins TRBV5-1 and TRBJ2-3, with TRBD1 matching 7 bases. Per the germline V gene, CDR1 is SGHRS and CDR2 is YFSETQ. The trim removed 4 bases at V and 0 bases at J, leaving 2 bases unmatched. The CDR3 runs 14 residues. The CDR3 bases are TGCGCCAGCAGCGGGGGACAGAGCACAGATACGCAGTATTTT. Residues: CASSGGQSTDTQYF.

The chain links TRBV7-3 to TRBJ2-5; TRBD2 aligns across 10 bases. V trimming: 2 bases; J trimming: 4 bases; junction bases outside the gene matches: 19. The CDR3 consists of 20 residues. Looked up from germline, CDR1 is SGHTA and CDR2 is FQGTGA. CDR3 protein: CASSLAASRTSGLGGETQYF. The CDR3 DNA sequence: TGTGCCAGCAGCTTAGCTGCTTCACGGACTAGCGGTCTGGGAGGAGAGACCCAGTACTTC. The complete variable domain, with remaining parts taken from reference TRBV7-3 and TRBJ2-5, reads GAGVSQTPSNKVTEKGKYVELRCDPISGHTALYWYRQSLGQGPEFLIYFQGTGAADDSGLPNDRFFAVRPEGSVSTLKIQRTERGDSAVYLCASSLAASRTSGLGGETQYFGPGTRLLVL.